This T cell receptor beta chain originates from a study of shared clonotypes between healthy human individuals. Study-level points and caveats: Naive subsets generally exceeded memory subsets in estimated richness.

As concerns this clone: Its antigen is currently unknown.

V lost 0 bases, J lost 1 base, and 13 bases lay in between. The germline V gene has CDR1 SGHRS and CDR2 YFSETQ. This CDR3 has 16 residues. Some 30,000 T cell genomes (approximately 190 ng DNA) went into each sorted-subset replicate. Measured with immunoSEQ multiplex PCR; TCRdb has only the in-frame clones, and not every one. This table holds about 2.2 million clones, roughly 91% found once. The naive CD8 fraction comprised CD45RO-negative cells positively selected for CCR7 and excluded terminally differentiated effector memory CD45RA+ cells. Among the donors, all were Caucasian adults who lived in Nashville, Tennessee.

The sequence was collected from a man between 18 and 35 years old in good health. Some clones in this sample may be carry-over from other donors' samples. Sequences were obtained from naive CD8+ T cells from PBMCs. This chain links TRBV5-1 with TRBJ2-5, with D maybe TRBD1 (5 bases). The CDR3 nucleotides read TGCGCCAGCAGCTTGGGACTCGACAGAAGCCAAGAGACCCAGTACTTC. This sequence encodes CASSLGLDRSQETQYF.